This T cell receptor (beta chain) is from a study of CD4 T cells in relation to SARS-CoV-2 and coronaviruses. Study as a whole: The negative reference was HIV-1 Nef peptide pool or peptide-free culture. Study observations and caveats: Each donor contributed either pre-pandemic or post-infection samples, not both.

Trimming cost V 1 base and J 10 bases; bases outside gene matches: 6. The V gene's germline CDR1 is SEHNR and CDR2 FQNEAQ (reference sequence). There are 13 residues in the CDR3. Profiling relied on immunoSEQ multiplex PCR, and the TCRdb table lists in-frame clones only, not all of them. The table has approximately 20,000 clones, 75% to 85% seen once. This clone was seen only a few times. Its specificity is not known. Before the COVID-19 pandemic, during about 2011-2019, CD4+ T cells were taken from unexposed donors. The cells were cultured for approximately ten days before CD4+ T cells were isolated. As cell numbers allowed, unexposed-donor CD4+ T cells faced SARS-CoV-2 S/N and four cold-coronavirus spikes.

What was sequenced was CD4+ T cells from PBMCs, cultured in vitro. The source is a human donor in good health. This chain joins TRBV7-9 and TRBJ1-1; 7 nucleotides line up with TRBD1. CDR3 amino acids: CASSLGGGAVAFF. CDR3 DNA sequence: TGTGCCAGCAGCTTAGGAGGGGGCGCTGTAGCTTTCTTT.